The T cell receptor beta chain under discussion was sequenced for a study of T-cell reconstitution after alpha-beta-depleted transplantation in children. Researchers prepared the TCRbeta library using unique molecular identifiers, the study reports. TCRdb used MiXCR to reprocess the PCR reads, holding one entry per CDR3 protein. The sample has around 450,000 distinct CDR3 sequences, 43% seen once; the top ten hold approximately 25%. Study findings and constraints: Diversity of TCRbeta at day 60 was high in some patients, arising from surviving recipient T cells and thymic progenitors. Newly produced T cells mostly accounted for T-cell counts and diversity one year post-transplant. By about two months after transplant, alpha-beta T cells reportedly arose from several hundred graft clones that had expanded.

This clonotype was picked up a small number of times. Its antigen is undetermined. CDR1 is DFQATT, CDR2 SNEGSKA, per germline (reference sequence). There are 14 residues in the CDR3. The ends were cut back, 0 bases at V and 5 bases at J, with 14 bases in the middle. The clonotype originates from a girl aged 2-10 years with aplastic anemia, due to receive a stem cell transplant. Sequenced here: PBMCs, sampled before TCRalphabeta/CD19-depleted stem cell transplant. The J gene is TRBJ2-7, the V gene TRBV20-1; tentatively, D is TRBD1 (6 bases). The CDR3 reads CSAREHRDFNEQYF. CDR3 nucleotides: TGCAGTGCTAGAGAGCACAGGGATTTCAACGAGCAGTACTTC.